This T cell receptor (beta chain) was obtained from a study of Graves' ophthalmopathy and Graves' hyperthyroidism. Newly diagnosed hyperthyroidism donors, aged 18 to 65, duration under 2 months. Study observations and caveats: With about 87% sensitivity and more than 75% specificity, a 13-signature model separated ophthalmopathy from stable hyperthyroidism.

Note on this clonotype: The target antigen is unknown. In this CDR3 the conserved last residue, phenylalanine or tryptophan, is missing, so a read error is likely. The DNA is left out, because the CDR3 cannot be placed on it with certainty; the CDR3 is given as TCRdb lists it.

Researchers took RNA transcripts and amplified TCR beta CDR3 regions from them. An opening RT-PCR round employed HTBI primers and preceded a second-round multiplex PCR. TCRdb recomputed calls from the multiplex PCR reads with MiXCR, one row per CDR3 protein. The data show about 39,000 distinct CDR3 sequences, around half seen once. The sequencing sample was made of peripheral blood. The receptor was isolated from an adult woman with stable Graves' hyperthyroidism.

CDR3 in amino acids: CASSESVVK. V is TRBV10-2 and J is TRBJ2-6. The CDR3 has 9 amino acids, counting both end residues. The germline V gene encodes CDR1 WSHSY and CDR2 SAAADI.